The rows below give T cell receptor beta chains drawn from one sample of a study of shared clonotypes between healthy human individuals. Using immunoSEQ multiplex PCR, the repertoire was profiled, and TCRdb retains in-frame clones only, with some absent. In the table there are roughly 2.5 million clones, roughly 92% of which are singletons. The sequencing input was naive CD4+ T cells sorted from blood. The receptor set was obtained from a man aged 18 to 29 in good health. CDR3s include the opening cysteine and the closing phenylalanine or tryptophan. A D gene is named only where the DNA matches it firmly. Some rows mark clone size as missing; the rest say once, few, many or name a class of expanded clone.

D gene: NA
clone size: NA
J gene: TRBJ1-5
V gene: TRBV18
CDR3 protein: CASSTQGGQPQHF
CDR3 DNA: TGTGCCAGCTCAACGCAGGGTGGGCAGCCCCAGCATTTT

D gene: NA
clone size: NA
J gene: TRBJ2-5
V gene: TRBV18
CDR3 protein: CASSATSQYQETQYF
CDR3 DNA: TGTGCCAGCTCAGCCACCTCCCAGTACCAAGAGACCCAGTACTTC

D gene: NA
clone size: NA
J gene: TRBJ1-1
V gene: TRBV11-2
CDR3 protein: CASSLRQDGMNTEAFF
CDR3 DNA: TGTGCCAGCAGCTTGAGACAGGACGGCATGAACACTGAAGCTTTCTTT

D gene: TRBD2
clone size: NA
J gene: TRBJ2-1
V gene: TRBV10-3
CDR3 protein: CAISDSGSGGPYNEQFF
CDR3 DNA: TGTGCCATCAGTGATTCCGGTAGCGGGGGACCTTACAATGAGCAGTTCTTC

D gene: NA
clone size: NA
J gene: TRBJ1-5
V gene: TRBV5-8
CDR3 protein: CASSFGGQPQHF
CDR3 DNA: TGTGCCAGCAGCTTTGGGGGTCAGCCCCAGCATTTT

D gene: TRBD1
clone size: NA
J gene: TRBJ2-3
V gene: TRBV30
CDR3 protein: CAWSVRQGASTDTQYF
CDR3 DNA: TGTGCCTGGAGTGTACGACAGGGGGCTAGCACAGATACGCAGTATTTT

D gene: NA
clone size: NA
J gene: TRBJ1-1
V gene: TRBV28
CDR3 protein: CASSPGTKNTEAFF
CDR3 DNA: TGTGCCAGCAGCCCCGGGACAAAGAACACTGAAGCTTTCTTT

D gene: NA
clone size: NA
J gene: TRBJ1-1
V gene: TRBV14
CDR3 protein: CASSQSGGAPEAFF
CDR3 DNA: TGTGCCAGCAGCCAATCTGGGGGGGCACCGGAAGCTTTCTTT

D gene: NA
clone size: once
J gene: TRBJ1-5
V gene: TRBV7-9
CDR3 protein: CASSLSTFLDSNQPQHF
CDR3 DNA: TGTGCCAGCAGCCTCTCAACTTTCCTAGATAGCAATCAGCCCCAGCATTTT

D gene: NA
clone size: NA
J gene: TRBJ2-7
V gene: TRBV6-5
CDR3 protein: CASSSREGHYEQYF
CDR3 DNA: TGTGCCAGCAGTTCTCGTGAGGGACACTACGAGCAGTACTTC

D gene: NA
clone size: once
J gene: TRBJ1-2
V gene: TRBV10-3
CDR3 protein: CAISEGIYRGGDGYTF
CDR3 DNA: TGTGCCATCAGTGAGGGCATTTATCGGGGAGGAGATGGCTACACCTTC

D gene: NA
clone size: NA
J gene: TRBJ2-3
V gene: TRBV2
CDR3 protein: CASSSGWTDTQYF
CDR3 DNA: TGTGCCAGCAGTTCGGGGTGGACAGATACGCAGTATTTT

D gene: NA
clone size: few
J gene: TRBJ1-1
V gene: TRBV2
CDR3 protein: CASSLTENTEAFF
CDR3 DNA: TGTGCCAGCAGCCTGACAGAGAACACTGAAGCTTTCTTT

D gene: NA
clone size: NA
J gene: TRBJ2-2
V gene: TRBV29-1
CDR3 protein: CSVEGGNTGELFF
CDR3 DNA: TGCAGCGTTGAGGGGGGTAACACCGGGGAGCTGTTTTTT

D gene: NA
clone size: NA
J gene: TRBJ1-1
V gene: TRBV29-1
CDR3 protein: CSVVRPRRTGYPEAFF
CDR3 DNA: TGCAGCGTTGTCAGACCTCGGAGGACGGGTTACCCTGAAGCTTTCTTT

D gene: NA
clone size: NA
J gene: TRBJ1-6
V gene: TRBV7-8
CDR3 protein: CASSLRVTNSPLHF
CDR3 DNA: TGTGCCAGCAGCTTAAGGGTGACGAATTCACCCCTCCACTTT

D gene: NA
clone size: NA
J gene: TRBJ2-1
V gene: TRBV7-6
CDR3 protein: CASSQSENEQFF
CDR3 DNA: TGTGCCAGCAGCCAGAGTGAGAATGAGCAGTTCTTC

D gene: NA
clone size: NA
J gene: TRBJ1-6
V gene: TRBV20-1
CDR3 protein: CSARLNSPLHF
CDR3 DNA: TGCAGTGCCCGGCTGAATTCACCCCTCCACTTT

D gene: NA
clone size: NA
J gene: TRBJ1-6
V gene: TRBV10-3
CDR3 protein: CAISDPGGRGQNSPLHF
CDR3 DNA: TGTGCCATCAGTGACCCCGGCGGGAGGGGTCAAAATTCACCCCTCCACTTT

D gene: TRBD1
clone size: NA
J gene: TRBJ2-5
V gene: TRBV7-6
CDR3 protein: CATSGTGTYQETQYF
CDR3 DNA: TGTGCCACCAGCGGGACAGGGACTTACCAAGAGACCCAGTACTTC

D gene: NA
clone size: NA
J gene: TRBJ2-3
V gene: TRBV12-1
CDR3 protein: CASSFAPVTGGSDTQYF
CDR3 DNA: TGTGCCAGCAGCTTTGCCCCGGTAACGGGCGGGTCAGATACGCAGTATTTT

D gene: NA
clone size: NA
J gene: TRBJ2-7
V gene: TRBV5-4
CDR3 protein: CASSLGGYEQYF
CDR3 DNA: TGTGCCAGCAGCTTGGGCGGATACGAGCAGTACTTC

D gene: TRBD2
clone size: NA
J gene: TRBJ2-1
V gene: TRBV11-2
CDR3 protein: CASSLDDSGSLYEQFF
CDR3 DNA: TGTGCCAGCAGCTTAGACGATAGCGGGAGTCTTTATGAGCAGTTCTTC

D gene: NA
clone size: NA
J gene: TRBJ1-3
V gene: TRBV12-1
CDR3 protein: CASSFEGQGSGNTIYF
CDR3 DNA: TGTGCCAGCAGCTTTGAGGGGCAGGGCTCTGGAAACACCATATATTTT

D gene: TRBD2
clone size: NA
J gene: TRBJ2-1
V gene: TRBV19
CDR3 protein: CASSISRGLDYNEQFF
CDR3 DNA: TGTGCCAGTAGTATAAGTCGAGGACTAGACTACAATGAGCAGTTCTTC

D gene: NA
clone size: NA
J gene: TRBJ2-1
V gene: TRBV6-5
CDR3 protein: CASSGSRRRKQFF
CDR3 DNA: TGTGCCAGCAGTGGTTCGAGAAGGAGAAAGCAGTTCTTC

D gene: TRBD2
clone size: NA
J gene: TRBJ2-5
V gene: TRBV7-2
CDR3 protein: CASSFGLGEGETQYF
CDR3 DNA: TGTGCCAGCAGCTTCGGACTAGGCGAGGGAGAGACCCAGTACTTC

D gene: NA
clone size: NA
J gene: TRBJ1-4
V gene: TRBV25-1
CDR3 protein: CASSEWQGTTNEKLFF
CDR3 DNA: TGTGCCAGCAGTGAATGGCAGGGTACGACTAATGAAAAACTGTTTTTT

D gene: TRBD2
clone size: NA
J gene: TRBJ2-3
V gene: TRBV7-9
CDR3 protein: CASSLNLGLASDTQYF
CDR3 DNA: TGTGCCAGCAGCTTAAACTTAGGACTAGCGTCCGATACGCAGTATTTT

D gene: TRBD2
clone size: NA
J gene: TRBJ2-3
V gene: TRBV5-4
CDR3 protein: CASSLGLSGSPPDTQYF
CDR3 DNA: TGTGCCAGCAGCTTGGGACTCAGCGGGAGTCCCCCAGATACGCAGTATTTT

D gene: TRBD1
clone size: once
J gene: TRBJ1-2
V gene: TRBV29-1
CDR3 protein: CSVTATGGDYGYTF
CDR3 DNA: TGCAGCGTCACCGCCACAGGGGGCGACTATGGCTACACCTTC

D gene: NA
clone size: NA
J gene: TRBJ2-7
V gene: TRBV4-1
CDR3 protein: CASSQDLSLTGEVRYEQYF
CDR3 DNA: TGCGCCAGCAGCCAAGATTTATCCCTCACAGGGGAGGTACGGTACGAGCAGTACTTC

D gene: NA
clone size: NA
J gene: TRBJ2-7
V gene: TRBV19
CDR3 protein: CASSIGRLKDEQYF
CDR3 DNA: TGTGCCAGTAGTATCGGACGGCTTAAGGACGAGCAGTACTTC

D gene: NA
clone size: NA
J gene: TRBJ1-2
V gene: TRBV4-1
CDR3 protein: CASSQNPPDTYGYTF
CDR3 DNA: TGCGCCAGCAGCCAAAATCCCCCAGATACCTATGGCTACACCTTC

D gene: NA
clone size: once
J gene: TRBJ2-7
V gene: TRBV2
CDR3 protein: CASSGEGVSYEQYF
CDR3 DNA: TGTGCCAGCAGTGGAGAGGGGGTCTCCTACGAGCAGTACTTC

D gene: NA
clone size: NA
J gene: TRBJ2-4
V gene: TRBV27
CDR3 protein: CASSFQALGRTLAKNIQYF
CDR3 DNA: TGTGCCAGCAGTTTTCAGGCCCTAGGGCGGACCCTAGCCAAAAACATTCAGTACTTC

D gene: TRBD1
clone size: NA
J gene: TRBJ1-3
V gene: TRBV18
CDR3 protein: CASSHPDRGPNTIYF
CDR3 DNA: TGTGCCAGCTCACACCCGGACAGGGGGCCGAACACCATATATTTT

D gene: NA
clone size: NA
J gene: TRBJ2-1
V gene: TRBV11-2
CDR3 protein: CASSLVGAYSYNEQFF
CDR3 DNA: TGTGCCAGCAGCTTAGTTGGGGCCTACTCCTACAATGAGCAGTTCTTC

D gene: NA
clone size: NA
J gene: TRBJ2-7
V gene: TRBV6-5
CDR3 protein: CASSYGGPDAYEQYF
CDR3 DNA: TGTGCCAGCAGTTACGGTGGGCCGGATGCCTACGAGCAGTACTTC

D gene: TRBD1
clone size: once
J gene: TRBJ2-2
V gene: TRBV2
CDR3 protein: CASSVDRGPNTGELFF
CDR3 DNA: TGTGCCAGCAGTGTGGACAGGGGGCCGAACACCGGGGAGCTGTTTTTT

D gene: TRBD2
clone size: NA
J gene: TRBJ2-5
V gene: TRBV10-3
CDR3 protein: CAISESLQRESETQYF
CDR3 DNA: TGTGCCATCAGTGAGTCTCTCCAGCGGGAGTCTGAGACCCAGTACTTC

D gene: NA
clone size: NA
J gene: TRBJ1-3
V gene: TRBV10-3
CDR3 protein: CAITEDRSGNTIYF
CDR3 DNA: TGTGCCATTACCGAGGACAGATCTGGAAACACCATATATTTT

D gene: NA
clone size: NA
J gene: TRBJ1-3
V gene: TRBV18
CDR3 protein: CASSPERNTIYF
CDR3 DNA: TGTGCCAGCTCACCTGAGAGAAACACCATATATTTT

D gene: NA
clone size: once
J gene: TRBJ2-1
V gene: TRBV29-1
CDR3 protein: CSVSDGNEQFF
CDR3 DNA: TGCAGCGTTTCGGACGGCAATGAGCAGTTCTTC

D gene: TRBD1
clone size: few
J gene: TRBJ1-5
V gene: TRBV19
CDR3 protein: CASTDTGGRQPQHF
CDR3 DNA: TGTGCCAGTACCGATACAGGGGGCCGTCAGCCCCAGCATTTT

D gene: TRBD1
clone size: once
J gene: TRBJ2-7
V gene: TRBV4-3
CDR3 protein: CASSQNQGANYEQYF
CDR3 DNA: TGCGCCAGCAGCCAGAATCAGGGGGCTAACTACGAGCAGTACTTC

D gene: TRBD1
clone size: NA
J gene: TRBJ1-5
V gene: TRBV4-1
CDR3 protein: CASSQDLSTGGQPQHF
CDR3 DNA: TGCGCCAGCAGCCAAGATCTTTCGACAGGGGGCCAGCCCCAGCATTTT

D gene: NA
clone size: NA
J gene: TRBJ2-1
V gene: TRBV28
CDR3 protein: CASSLWEQMSYNEQFF
CDR3 DNA: TGTGCCAGCAGTTTATGGGAGCAGATGAGCTACAATGAGCAGTTCTTC

D gene: NA
clone size: NA
J gene: TRBJ1-3
V gene: TRBV6-5
CDR3 protein: CASRLEGTDTIYF
CDR3 DNA: TGTGCCAGCAGACTCGAGGGGACCGACACCATATATTTT

D gene: NA
clone size: NA
J gene: TRBJ2-7
V gene: TRBV9
CDR3 protein: CASSVQSLADEQYF
CDR3 DNA: TGTGCCAGCAGCGTACAAAGCTTAGCCGACGAGCAGTACTTC

D gene: TRBD1
clone size: NA
J gene: TRBJ1-6
V gene: TRBV6-1
CDR3 protein: CASSVTGQPNSPLHF
CDR3 DNA: TGTGCCAGCAGTGTAACGGGACAGCCCAATTCACCCCTCCACTTT